The TCR beta chain under discussion was sequenced for a study of blood T cells in healthy people across ages. The second PCR ran about 6 to 11 cycles with a sample-barcoded 5' primer and J-beta primers. A single record per CDR3 protein comes from TCRdb applying MiXCR to the 5' RACE reads. The repertoire holds approximately 800,000 distinct CDR3 sequences, with less than 80% as singletons. CDR1 is SGHVS, CDR2 FNYEAQ, per germline. The CDR3 is made up of 14 amino acids. V was clipped by 6 bases and J by 2 bases; unmatched bases: 4. Material for sequencing was blood. This clonotype originated in a man aged 25 to 45 in good health. The gene calls are TRBV7-6 and TRBJ2-7; 10 nucleotides line up with TRBD1. CDR3 sequence (DNA): TGTGCCAGCAGTGTCGGGACAGGGGCCTACGAGCAGTACTTC. This codes for CASSVGTGAYEQYF. Based on the CDR3 plus reference TRBV7-6 and TRBJ2-7, the full variable domain is GAGVSQSPRYKVTKRGQDVALRCDPISGHVSLYWYRQALGQGPEFLTYFNYEAQQDKSGLPNDRFSAERPEGSISTLTIQRTEQRDSAMYRCASSVGTGAYEQYFGPGTRLTVT.